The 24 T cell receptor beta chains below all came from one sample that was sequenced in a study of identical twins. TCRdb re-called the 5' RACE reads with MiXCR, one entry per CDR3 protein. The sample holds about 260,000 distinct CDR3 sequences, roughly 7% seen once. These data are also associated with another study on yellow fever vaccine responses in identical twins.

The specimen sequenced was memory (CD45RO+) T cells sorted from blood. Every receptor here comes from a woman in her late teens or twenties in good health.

The CDR3 region has the DNA TGTGCCAGGCCTAGCGGGAGCTCCTACAATGAGCAGTTCTTC. Translated: CARPSGSSYNEQFF. V is TRBV24-1 and J is TRBJ2-1; TRBD2 matches at 10 bases. The V and J ends lost 11 bases and 0 bases, in that order; junction bases with no gene match: 3. CDR1 and CDR2 from the germline V gene are KGHDR and SFDVKD. CDR3 length equals 14 residues.

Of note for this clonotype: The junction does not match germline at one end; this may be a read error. The CDR3 nucleotides read TGTGCCAGCAGCTGGTGGACTAGCACAGATAGGCAGTATTTT. As protein: CASSWWTSTDRQYF. J is TRBJ2-3 and V is TRBV5-5; 8 nucleotides agree with TRBD2. The germline V gene encodes CDR1 SGHKS and CDR2 YYEKEE (reference sequence). This CDR3 is built from 14 residues.

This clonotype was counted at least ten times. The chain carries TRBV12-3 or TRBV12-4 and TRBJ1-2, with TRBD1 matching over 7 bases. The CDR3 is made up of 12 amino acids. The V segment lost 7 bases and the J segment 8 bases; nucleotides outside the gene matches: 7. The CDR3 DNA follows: TGTGCCAGCAACCCGGGACAGAAGGGCTACACCTTC. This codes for CASNPGQKGYTF.

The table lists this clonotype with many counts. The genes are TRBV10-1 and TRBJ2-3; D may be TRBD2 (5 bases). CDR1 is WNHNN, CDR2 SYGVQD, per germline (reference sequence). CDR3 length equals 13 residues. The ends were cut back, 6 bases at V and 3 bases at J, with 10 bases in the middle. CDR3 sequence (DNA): TGCGCCAGCAGGGGAGACGGTACAGATACGCAGTATTTT. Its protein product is CASRGDGTDTQYF.

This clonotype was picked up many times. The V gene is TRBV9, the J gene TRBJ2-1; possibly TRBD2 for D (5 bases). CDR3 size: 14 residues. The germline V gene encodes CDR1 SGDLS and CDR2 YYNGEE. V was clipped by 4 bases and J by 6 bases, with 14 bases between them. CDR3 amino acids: CASSTLLTTNEQFF. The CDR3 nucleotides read TGTGCCAGCAGCACACTATTGACTACCAATGAGCAGTTCTTC.

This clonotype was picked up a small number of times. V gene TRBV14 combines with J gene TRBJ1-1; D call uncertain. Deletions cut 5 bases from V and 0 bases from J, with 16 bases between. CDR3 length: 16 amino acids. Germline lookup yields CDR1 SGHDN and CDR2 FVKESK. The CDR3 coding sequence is TGTGCCAGCAGCTCGAATTACGAGGACGTGAACACTGAAGCTTTCTTT. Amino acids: CASSSNYEDVNTEAFF. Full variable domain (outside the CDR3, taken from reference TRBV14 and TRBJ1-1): EAGVTQFPSHSVIEKGQTVTLRCDPISGHDNLYWYRRVMGKEIKFLLHFVKESKQDESGMPNNRFLAERTGGTYSTLKVQPAELEDSGVYFCASSSNYEDVNTEAFFGQGTRLTVV.

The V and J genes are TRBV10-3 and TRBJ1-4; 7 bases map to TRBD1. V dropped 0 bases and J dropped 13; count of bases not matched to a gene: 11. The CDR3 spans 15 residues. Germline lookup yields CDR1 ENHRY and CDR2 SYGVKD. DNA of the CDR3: TGTGCCATCAGTGAGTCCGGAGACAGGGTGGCTCCACTGTTTTTT. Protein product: CAISESGDRVAPLFF.

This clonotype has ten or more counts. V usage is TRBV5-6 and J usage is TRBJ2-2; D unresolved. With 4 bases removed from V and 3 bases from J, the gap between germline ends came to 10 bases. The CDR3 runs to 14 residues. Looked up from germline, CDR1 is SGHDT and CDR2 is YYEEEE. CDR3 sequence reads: CASSPGPYTGELFF. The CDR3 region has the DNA TGTGCCAGCAGCCCCGGCCCTTACACCGGGGAGCTGTTTTTT. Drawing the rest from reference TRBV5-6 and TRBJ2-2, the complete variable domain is DAGVTQSPTHLIKTRGQQVTLRCSPKSGHDTVSWYQQALGQGPQFIFQYYEEEERQRGNFPDRFSGHQFPNYSSELNVNALLLGDSALYLCASSPGPYTGELFFGEGSRLTVL.

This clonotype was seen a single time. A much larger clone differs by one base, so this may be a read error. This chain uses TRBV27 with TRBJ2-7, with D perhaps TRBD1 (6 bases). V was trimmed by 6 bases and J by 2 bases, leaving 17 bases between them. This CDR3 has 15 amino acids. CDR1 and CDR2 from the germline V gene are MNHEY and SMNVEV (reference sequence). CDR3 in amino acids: CASRWDQGLTYEQYF. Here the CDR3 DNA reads TGTGCCAGCAGATGGGACCAGGGGCTAACCTACGAGCAGTACTTC.

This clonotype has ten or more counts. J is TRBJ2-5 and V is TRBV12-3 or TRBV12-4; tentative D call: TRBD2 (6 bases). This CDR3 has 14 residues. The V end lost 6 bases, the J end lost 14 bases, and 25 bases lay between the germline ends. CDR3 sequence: CASRPFEQSGLSYF. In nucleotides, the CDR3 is TGTGCCAGCAGGCCTTTTGAACAGTCGGGACTCTCATACTTC.

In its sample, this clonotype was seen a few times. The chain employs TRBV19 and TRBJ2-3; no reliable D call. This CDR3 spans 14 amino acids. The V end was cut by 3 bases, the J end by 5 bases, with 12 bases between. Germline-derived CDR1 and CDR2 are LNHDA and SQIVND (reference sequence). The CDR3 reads CASSISRWGDTQYF. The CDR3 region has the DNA TGTGCCAGTAGTATTTCACGTTGGGGAGATACGCAGTATTTT.

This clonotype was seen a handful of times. CDR3 in DNA: TGTGCCAGCAGACCCGGGACAGTAATCATGAACACTGAAGCTTTCTTT. Protein product: CASRPGTVIMNTEAFF. The chain joins TRBV6-1 to TRBJ1-1; TRBD1 matches 7 bases. CDR1 and CDR2 from the germline V gene are MNHNS and SASEGT. V trimming: 6 bases; J trimming: 0 bases; junction bases outside the gene matches: 10. The CDR3 covers 16 residues.

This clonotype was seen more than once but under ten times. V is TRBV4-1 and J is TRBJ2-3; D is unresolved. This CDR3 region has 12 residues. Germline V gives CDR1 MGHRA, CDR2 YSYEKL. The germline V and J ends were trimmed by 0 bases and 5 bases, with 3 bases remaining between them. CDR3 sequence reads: CASSQDQDTQYF. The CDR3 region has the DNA TGCGCCAGCAGCCAAGATCAAGATACGCAGTATTTT.

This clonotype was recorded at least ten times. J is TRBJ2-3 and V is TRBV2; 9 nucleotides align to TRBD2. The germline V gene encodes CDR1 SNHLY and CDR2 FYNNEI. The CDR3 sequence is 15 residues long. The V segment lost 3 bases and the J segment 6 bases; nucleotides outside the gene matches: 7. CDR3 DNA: TGTGCCAGCAGTGAGCCGGGACTAGCCGGTGATACGCAGTATTTT. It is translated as CASSEPGLAGDTQYF.

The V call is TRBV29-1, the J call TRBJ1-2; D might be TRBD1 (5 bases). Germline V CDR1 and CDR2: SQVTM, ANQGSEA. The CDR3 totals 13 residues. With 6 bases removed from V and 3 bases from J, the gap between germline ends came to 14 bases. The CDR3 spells CSVGSGMDYGYTF. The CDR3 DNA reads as TGCAGCGTGGGGTCAGGGATGGACTATGGCTACACCTTC. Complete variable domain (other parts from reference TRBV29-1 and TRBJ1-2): SAVISQKPSRDICQRGTSLTIQCQVDSQVTMMFWYRQQPGQSLTLIATANQGSEATYESGFVIDKFPISRPNLTFSTLTVSNMSPEDSSIYLCSVGSGMDYGYTFGSGTRLTVV.

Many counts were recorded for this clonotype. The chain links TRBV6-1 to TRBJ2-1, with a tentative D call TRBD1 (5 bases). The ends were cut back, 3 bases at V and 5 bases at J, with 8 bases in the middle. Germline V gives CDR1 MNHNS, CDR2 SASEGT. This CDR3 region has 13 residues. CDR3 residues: CASSDDSHNEQFF. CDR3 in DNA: TGTGCCAGCAGTGACGACAGCCACAATGAGCAGTTCTTC.

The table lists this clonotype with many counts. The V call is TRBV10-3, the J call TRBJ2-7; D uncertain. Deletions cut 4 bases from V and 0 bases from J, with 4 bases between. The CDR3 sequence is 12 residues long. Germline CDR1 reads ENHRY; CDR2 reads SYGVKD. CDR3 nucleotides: TGTGCCATCAGTGGCACCTCCTACGAGCAGTACTTC. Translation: CAISGTSYEQYF.

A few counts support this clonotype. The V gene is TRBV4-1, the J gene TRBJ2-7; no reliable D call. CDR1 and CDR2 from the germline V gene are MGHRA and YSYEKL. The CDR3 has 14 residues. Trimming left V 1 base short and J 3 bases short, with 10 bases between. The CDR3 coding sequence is TGCGCCAGCAGCCAAGGTGGCCGCATCTACGAGCAGTACTTC. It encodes CASSQGGRIYEQYF.

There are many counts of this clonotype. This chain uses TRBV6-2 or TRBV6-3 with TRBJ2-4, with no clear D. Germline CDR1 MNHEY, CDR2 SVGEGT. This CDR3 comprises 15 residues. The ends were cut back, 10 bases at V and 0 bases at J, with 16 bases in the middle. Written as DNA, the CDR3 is TGTGCCACCCTGGACGCCCTTTTAGCCAAAAACATTCAGTACTTC. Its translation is CATLDALLAKNIQYF.

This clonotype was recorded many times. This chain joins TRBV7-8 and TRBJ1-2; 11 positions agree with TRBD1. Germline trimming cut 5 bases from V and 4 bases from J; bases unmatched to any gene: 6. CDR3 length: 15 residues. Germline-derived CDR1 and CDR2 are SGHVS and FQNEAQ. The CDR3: CASSRTGTGGYGYTF. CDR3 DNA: TGTGCCAGCAGCCGAACCGGGACAGGGGGCTATGGCTACACCTTC.

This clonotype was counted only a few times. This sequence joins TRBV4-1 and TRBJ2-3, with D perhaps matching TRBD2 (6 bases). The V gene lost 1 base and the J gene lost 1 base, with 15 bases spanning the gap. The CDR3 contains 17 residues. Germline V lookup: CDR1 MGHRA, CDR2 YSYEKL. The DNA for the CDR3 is TGCGCCAGCAGCCAAGCAGACGGGGGTTATCGCACAGATACGCAGTATTTT. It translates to CASSQADGGYRTDTQYF.

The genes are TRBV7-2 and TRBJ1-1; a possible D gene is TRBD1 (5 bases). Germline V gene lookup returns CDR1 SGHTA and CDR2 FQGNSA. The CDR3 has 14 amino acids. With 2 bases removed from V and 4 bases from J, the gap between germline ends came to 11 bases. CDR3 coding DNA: TGTGCCAGCAGCTTACGGGGTGGGGCCACTGAAGCTTTCTTT. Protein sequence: CASSLRGGATEAFF. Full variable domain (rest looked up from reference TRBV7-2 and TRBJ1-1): GAGVSQSPSNKVTEKGKDVELRCDPISGHTALYWYRQSLGQGLEFLIYFQGNSAPDKSGLPSDRFSAERTGGSVSTLTIQRTQQEDSAVYLCASSLRGGATEAFFGQGTRLTVV.

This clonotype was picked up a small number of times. This CDR3 reads CASSLFEGAQETQYF. CDR3 DNA sequence: TGCGCCAGCAGCTTGTTTGAGGGGGCCCAAGAGACCCAGTACTTC. The chain joins TRBV5-1 to TRBJ2-5, with TRBD1 identical over 7 bases. CDR3 length: 15 amino acids. J gave up 1 base and V 1 base, and 4 bases lay outside the gene matches. Germline V gene lookup returns CDR1 SGHRS and CDR2 YFSETQ. Based on the CDR3 plus reference TRBV5-1 and TRBJ2-5, the full variable domain is KAGVTQTPRYLIKTRGQQVTLSCSPISGHRSVSWYQQTPGQGLQFLFEYFSETQRNKGNFPGRFSGRQFSNSRSEMNVSTLELGDSALYLCASSLFEGAQETQYFGPGTRLLVL.

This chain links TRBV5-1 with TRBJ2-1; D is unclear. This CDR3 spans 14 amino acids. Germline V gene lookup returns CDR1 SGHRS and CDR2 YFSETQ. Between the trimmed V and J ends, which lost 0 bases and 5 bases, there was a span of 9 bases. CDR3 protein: CASSLVPGNNEQFF. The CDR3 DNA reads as TGCGCCAGCAGCTTGGTTCCGGGCAACAATGAGCAGTTCTTC.